Included here is one T cell receptor (beta chain) sequence, with context. Data came from immunoSEQ multiplex PCR; TCRdb stores just in-frame clones and leaves some out. Of fewer than 250,000 clones listed, 85% to 90% are singletons. These data belong to a study of blood T cell repertoires in COVID-19. The CDR3 spans 14 residues. With 3 bases removed from V and 3 bases from J, the gap between germline ends came to 13 bases. Per the germline V gene, CDR1 is SQVTM and CDR2 is ANQGSEA. Material: peripheral blood. This TCR came from a man aged 30 to 39 with COVID-19, enrolled during active disease. The chain combines TRBV29-1 with TRBJ2-3, with a weak D call TRBD1 (6 bases). The CDR3 spells CSVERGTGTDTQYF. DNA of the CDR3: TGCAGCGTTGAGAGAGGAACAGGGACAGATACGCAGTATTTT.